This TCR beta chain was observed in a study of T cells in Graves' hyperthyroidism and ophthalmopathy. Study-wide points: Most thyroid clonotypes that were expanded above 0.001 also turned up in blood. A model built on 13 V-J features separated ophthalmopathy from stable hyperthyroidism.

As for this clonotype: No antigen is known for it.

This CDR3 region has 12 residues. With 4 bases clipped from V and 3 bases from J, the junction kept 1 base outside the gene matches. From germline, CDR1 is DFQATT and CDR2 SNEGSKA (reference sequence). RNA transcripts served as the template for amplifying TCR beta CDR3 regions. TCR CDR3 underwent first-round RT-PCR with the HTBI primer set. Each CDR3 protein is one row after TCRdb ran MiXCR on the multiplex PCR reads. There are about 420,000 distinct CDR3 sequences in the sample; approximately 13% occur only once, and more than 4.5% lies in the top ten. This clonotype was sampled from a woman younger than 35 with Graves' hyperthyroidism. The specimen sequenced was blood. V usage is TRBV20-1 and J usage is TRBJ2-7, with 9 bases that match TRBD1. The CDR3 DNA follows: TGCAGTGCTACGGGACAGGGCTACGAGCAGTACTTC. This encodes CSATGQGYEQYF.